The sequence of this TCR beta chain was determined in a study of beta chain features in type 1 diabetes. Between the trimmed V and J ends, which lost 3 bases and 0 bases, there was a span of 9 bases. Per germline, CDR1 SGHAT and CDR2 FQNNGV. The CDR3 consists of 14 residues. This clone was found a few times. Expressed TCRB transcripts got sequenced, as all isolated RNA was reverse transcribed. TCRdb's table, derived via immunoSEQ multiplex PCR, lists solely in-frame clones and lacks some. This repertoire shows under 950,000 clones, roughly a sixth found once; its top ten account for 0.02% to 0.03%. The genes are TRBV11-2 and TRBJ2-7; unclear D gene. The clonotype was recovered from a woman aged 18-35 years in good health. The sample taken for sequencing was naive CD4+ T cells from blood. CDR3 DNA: TGTGCCAGCAGCTTTGGCGAAGCCTCCTACGAGCAGTACTTC. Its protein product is CASSFGEASYEQYF.